Below, 2 T cell receptor beta chains from the same sample are listed, as sequenced in a study of cytomegalovirus exposure and HLA in healthy donors. 60 Vbeta and 13 Jbeta primers were used in PCR. Only in-frame clones appear in the TCRdb table, and some are missing; sequencing was by immunoSEQ multiplex PCR. This sample yields more than 85,000 clones, of which about 83% are seen a single time; over 5% belongs to the top ten. Sequences were obtained from PBMCs. The receptors stem from a man in his late teens or twenties in good health and CMV-seronegative.

This clone has just a few counts. This sequence joins TRBV5-4 and TRBJ1-3; no reliable D call. CDR1 SGHNT and CDR2 YYREEE come from the germline V gene (reference sequence). Trimming took 3 bases from V and 0 from J, leaving 13 bases between them. CDR3 length: 16 amino acids. DNA for the CDR3: TGTGCCAGCAGCTCCGCGGGGTTAGTCTCTGGAAACACCATATATTTT. Its translation is CASSSAGLVSGNTIYF.

The rearrangement joins TRBV5-1 to TRBJ2-3; 12 bases agree with TRBD2. The CDR3 runs 16 residues. V was clipped by 4 bases and J by 3 bases; unmatched bases: 6. CDR1 SGHRS and CDR2 YFSETQ come from the germline V gene. DNA for the CDR3: TGCGCCAGCAGCCCAGGACTAGCGGGAACTACAGATACGCAGTATTTT. This sequence encodes CASSPGLAGTTDTQYF.